The T cell receptor beta chain under discussion was sequenced for a study of CXCR3-negative and CXCR3-positive naive CD8 T cells. Regarding the study as a whole: TRB CDR3s were more hydrophobic in CXCR3-positive than in CXCR3-negative naive cells.

TRB cDNA libraries were made by UMI-labeled 5' RACE. TCRdb re-called the 5' RACE reads, yielding one record per CDR3 amino acid sequence without DNA. In total, the table holds about 6,900 distinct CDR3 sequences. Note on this clonotype: Its target is unknown.

The germline CDR1 and CDR2 sequences are SGDLS and YYNGEE. The CDR3 has 12 amino acids. The genes are TRBV9 and TRBJ2-3; TCRdb's D call of TRBD1 is untestable without DNA. The receptor comes from a human donor in good health. Some clones in this sample may be carry-over from other donors' samples. The material sequenced was naive CXCR3+ CD8+ T cells from blood. Subset here: CD45RO-CCR7+CD27+CD95- naive CD8+ T cells expressing CXCR3 (TNR3+). This CDR3 is CASSVAQGPINF.